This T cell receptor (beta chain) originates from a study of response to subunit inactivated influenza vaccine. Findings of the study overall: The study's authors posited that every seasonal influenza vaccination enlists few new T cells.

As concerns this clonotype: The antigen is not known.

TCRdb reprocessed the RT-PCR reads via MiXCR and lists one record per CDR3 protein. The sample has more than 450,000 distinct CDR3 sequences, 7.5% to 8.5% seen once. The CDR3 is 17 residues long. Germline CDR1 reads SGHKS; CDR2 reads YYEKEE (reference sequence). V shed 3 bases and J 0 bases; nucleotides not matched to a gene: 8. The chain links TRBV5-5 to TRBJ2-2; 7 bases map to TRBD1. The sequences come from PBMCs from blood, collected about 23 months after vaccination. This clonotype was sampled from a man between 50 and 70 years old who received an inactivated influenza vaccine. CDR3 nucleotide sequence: TGTGCCAGCAGCTGGCAGAGGACAGGCGCGAACACCGGGGAGCTGTTTTTT. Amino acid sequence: CASSWQRTGANTGELFF.